Listed here are 17 T cell receptor beta chains from one sample, sequenced in a study of cytomegalovirus exposure and HLA in healthy donors. PCR primers comprised 60 Vbeta and 13 Jbeta primers. TCRdb's copy holds only in-frame clones and misses some; the assay was immunoSEQ multiplex PCR. The table includes roughly 180,000 clones, 79% detected once. Material for sequencing was PBMCs. The receptor set was obtained from a girl aged 10 to 17 in good health and CMV-seropositive.

The V gene is TRBV10-3, the J gene TRBJ2-7; the match to TRBD1 covers 9 bases. The V gene end was trimmed by 4 bases and the J gene end by 5 bases; junction bases not matched to a gene: 3. CDR1 ENHRY and CDR2 SYGVKD come from the germline V gene. The CDR3 runs 13 residues. In nucleotides, the CDR3 is TGTGCCATCAGTGGGACAGGGGCGGACGAGCAGTACTTC. Protein product: CAISGTGADEQYF.

The CDR3 region is CASSSRSYNEQFF. The CDR3 region has the DNA TGCGCCAGCAGCTCGCGGTCCTACAATGAGCAGTTCTTC. V gene TRBV5-1 combines with J gene TRBJ2-1; D gene ambiguous. Germline V gene lookup returns CDR1 SGHRS and CDR2 YFSETQ. Trimming removed 3 bases at V and 1 base at J, with 5 bases between. This CDR3 has 13 amino acids.

The chain employs TRBV5-8 and TRBJ2-2; TRBD2 is a possible D gene (6 bases). The CDR3 runs to 13 residues. CDR1 is SGHTS and CDR2 is YDEGEE in the germline V gene. V dropped 7 bases and J dropped 9 bases, with 16 bases sitting between them. CDR3 DNA sequence: TGTGCCAGCTCCCGGAGGGGTCACCGGGAGCTGTTTTTT. Residues: CASSRRGHRELFF.

The chain uses TRBV7-8 and TRBJ2-1; possible D gene TRBD2, 7 bases. V lost 3 bases and J lost 7, with 19 bases in between. The CDR3 has 16 residues. Germline loops: CDR1 SGHVS, CDR2 FQNEAQ. The DNA for the CDR3 is TGTGCCAGCAGCTTCCGCTTCCGGGGGGCCAGAAATGAGCAGTTCTTC. Translation gives CASSFRFRGARNEQFF.

The rearrangement joins TRBV2 to TRBJ1-2; TRBD1 matches at 9 bases. This CDR3 has 15 amino acids. Per germline, CDR1 SNHLY and CDR2 FYNNEI. Trimming took 5 bases from V and 8 from J; bases not matched to a gene: 12. This CDR3 is CASSRTTQGAGGYTF. Written as DNA, the CDR3 is TGTGCCAGCAGTCGGACGACACAGGGGGCCGGGGGCTACACCTTC. Based on the CDR3 plus reference TRBV2 and TRBJ1-2, the full variable domain is EPEVTQTPSHQVTQMGQEVILRCVPISNHLYFYWYRQILGQKVEFLVSFYNNEISEKSEIFDDQFSVERPDGSNFTLKIRSTKLEDSAMYFCASSRTTQGAGGYTFGSGTRLTVV.

J is TRBJ2-7 and V is TRBV9, with D possibly matching TRBD1 (6 bases). This CDR3 is 19 amino acids long. Looked up from germline, CDR1 is SGDLS and CDR2 is YYNGEE. V lost 3 bases and J lost 1, with 26 bases in between. The CDR3 region has the DNA TGTGCCAGCAGCGACCGGGACAATCTCCAGTTGGGAAAATCCTACGAGCAGTACTTC. Protein: CASSDRDNLQLGKSYEQYF.

CDR3 in amino acids: CASSVFSGGSYNEQFF. For the CDR3, the DNA is TGTGCCAGCAGCGTGTTTAGCGGGGGGTCCTACAATGAGCAGTTCTTC. The chain recombines TRBV7-6 with TRBJ2-1, with 10 nucleotides matching TRBD2. J gave up 1 base and V 5 bases, and 5 bases lay outside the gene matches. The CDR3 consists of 16 residues. From germline, CDR1 is SGHVS and CDR2 FNYEAQ.

The J gene is TRBJ2-2, the V gene TRBV6-5; 8 bases are shared with TRBD2. Germline values: CDR1 MNHEY, CDR2 SVGAGI. The CDR3 spans 16 residues. The V gene end was trimmed by 4 bases and the J gene end by 6 bases; junction bases not matched to a gene: 10. CDR3 sequence (DNA): TGTGCCAGCAGTTCCCGGGGGGGCAGGCCCTCCGGGGAGCTGTTTTTT. This translates into CASSSRGGRPSGELFF.

The chain recombines TRBV27 with TRBJ1-3; D remains unclear. Per the germline V gene, CDR1 is MNHEY and CDR2 is SMNVEV (reference sequence). The CDR3 length is 19 residues. V lost 2 bases and J 0 bases, leaving 20 bases between the germline ends. CDR3 protein: CASSLRPGAPGSSGNTIYF. DNA of the CDR3: TGTGCCAGCAGTTTAAGGCCGGGCGCCCCCGGGAGCTCTGGAAACACCATATATTTT.

J is TRBJ2-5 and V is TRBV15; TRBD2 aligns across 8 bases. Germline CDR1 reads LNHNV; CDR2 reads YYDKDF (reference sequence). Trimming cost V 2 bases and J 2 bases; bases outside gene matches: 7. This CDR3 comprises 16 residues. The chain's CDR3 is CATSRPQPSGQETQYF. Written as DNA, the CDR3 is TGTGCCACCAGCAGACCTCAACCTAGCGGGCAAGAGACCCAGTACTTC.

This clone was observed a few times. The rearrangement links TRBV6-5 to TRBJ2-3, with a tentative D call TRBD2 (6 bases). The ends were cut back, 3 bases at V and 1 base at J, with 11 bases in the middle. There are 15 residues in the CDR3. The germline gives CDR1 MNHEY, CDR2 SVGAGI. CDR3 in amino acids: CASSYTQRGTDTQYF. The CDR3 DNA reads TGTGCCAGCAGTTATACCCAGCGGGGCACAGATACGCAGTATTTT.

The V call is TRBV7-2, the J call TRBJ2-2, with 7 bases fitting TRBD2. CDR1 SGHTA and CDR2 FQGNSA come from the germline V gene. V was pared by 1 base and J by 9 bases, with 2 bases of the junction left unmatched. The CDR3 is made up of 13 amino acids. The chain's CDR3 is CASSLERGRELFF. The CDR3 DNA sequence: TGTGCCAGCAGCTTAGAGCGGGGTCGGGAGCTGTTTTTT.

As to this clone: The sample carries other DNA sequences with the same CDR3. The chain employs TRBV18 and TRBJ1-2; 9 positions agree with TRBD1. J was trimmed by 4 bases and V by 3 bases; bases with no gene match: 3. Germline-derived CDR1 and CDR2 are KGHSH and LQKENI. The CDR3 has 14 amino acids. Written as DNA, the CDR3 is TGTGCCAGCTCACCCGGGACAGGGAGCTATGGCTACACCTTC. Protein sequence: CASSPGTGSYGYTF.

The chain uses TRBV15 and TRBJ2-7; tentative D call: TRBD1 (5 bases). Germline CDR1 reads LNHNV; CDR2 reads YYDKDF (reference sequence). The V gene lost 3 bases and the J gene lost 2 bases, with 8 bases spanning the gap. This CDR3 comprises 13 residues. The CDR3 is CATSRDTPYEQYF. CDR3 nucleotide sequence: TGTGCCACCAGCAGGGACACCCCCTACGAGCAGTACTTC.

About this clone itself: The same CDR3 is also encoded by other DNA sequences in this sample. V and J are TRBV18 and TRBJ1-5; D is perhaps TRBD1 (6 bases). Germline CDR1 reads KGHSH; CDR2 reads LQKENI. With 3 bases removed from V and 2 bases from J, the gap between germline ends came to 8 bases. The CDR3 totals 14 residues. The CDR3 DNA reads TGTGCCAGCTCACCCTCAGGGGGCAATCAGCCCCAGCATTTT. It specifies CASSPSGGNQPQHF.

This chain uses TRBV4-3 with TRBJ2-7; no clear D gene. Trimming took 0 bases from V and 2 from J, leaving 11 bases between them. This CDR3 has 15 residues. Germline V lookup: CDR1 LGHNA, CDR2 YSLEER. Here the CDR3 DNA reads TGCGCCAGCAGCCAAGATAACAGCCCCACCTACGAGCAGTACTTC. Its protein is CASSQDNSPTYEQYF.

J is TRBJ1-4 and V is TRBV10-2, with D maybe TRBD1 (5 bases). V was shortened by 5 bases and J by 0 bases, with 10 bases between the two germline ends. The CDR3 has 15 amino acids. Germline CDR1 WSHSY, CDR2 SAAADI. For the CDR3, the DNA is TGCGCCAGCAGTTTCCGGGGGACAACTAATGAAAAACTGTTTTTT. This gives the protein CASSFRGTTNEKLFF.